The 3 T cell receptor beta chains given below trace back to one sample, sequenced in a study of T cell responses to AZD1222 COVID-19 vaccine. The repertoire was sequenced with immunoSEQ multiplex PCR; TCRdb's copy has only in-frame clones and lacks some. The repertoire includes 77,000 or so clones, roughly nine tenths of them detected once, and roughly 31% sits in the top ten. Material: peripheral blood, obtained on day 0 of AZD1222 vaccination. These receptors originate from an adult in good health.

This clone was recorded only once. This chain connects TRBV28 to TRBJ1-1; D is uncertain. Trimming shortened V by 6 bases and J by 2 bases, and 19 bases separated the two germline ends. The CDR3 covers 16 residues. Germline CDR1 is MDHEN and CDR2 is SYDVKM. The CDR3 coding sequence is TGTGCCAGCAGCGGACGTAGTGAACGGCTAAACACTGAAGCTTTCTTT. Translated, it gives CASSGRSERLNTEAFF.

This clone was found once. V usage is TRBV7-9 and J usage is TRBJ1-5; D unresolved. CDR3 length: 11 residues. Trimming took off 1 base at V and 9 bases at J, with 4 bases between the two ends. Per germline, CDR1 SEHNR and CDR2 FQNEAQ (reference sequence). The CDR3 DNA is TGTGCCAGCAGCTTAGGGGGGCCCCAGCATTTT. Translation gives CASSLGGPQHF.

The chain links TRBV24-1 to TRBJ2-1, with 9 bases that match TRBD2. Germline-derived CDR1 and CDR2 are KGHDR and SFDVKD. The ends lost 0 bases at V and 9 bases at J; junction bases unmatched: 11. CDR3 length equals 17 residues. The CDR3 sequence is CATSDLGEAGGHGEQFF. The CDR3 nucleotides are TGTGCCACCAGTGATTTGGGGGAGGCGGGAGGGCATGGTGAGCAGTTCTTC.